The text below deals with one T cell receptor beta chain. Its target antigen remains unknown. No qualities accompany the bases; no much larger clone lies one base away. TCRbeta CDR3 regions were amplified from genomic DNA using the immunoSEQ Assay, a bias-controlled multiplex PCR. The study's own analysis went as follows. Nucleated cell counts per sample were estimated from amplification of reference gene primers within the assay. Sequence reads were collapsed and filtered to measure the absolute abundance of every unique TCRbeta CDR3 rearrangement. Productive Simpson clonality was computed per sample as the square root of Simpson's diversity index over productive rearrangements. TCRdb mirrors the immuneACCESS table, restricted to in-frame sequences. Some clones are absent from its copies; in checked studies, under half trace to an unresolved V gene, and the reason for the others is unknown. The D gene and trimming were derived from the DNA, and the V and J assignments and clone size from that table. This sample comprises about 160,000 clones, about 86% of them detected only once. Approximately 7% of the sample belongs to the ten largest clones.

The source of the sample is a study of blood T cell repertoires in COVID-19 (dated by TCRdb to the early 2020s). A note on the overall study: The collaborator samples originated in the United States, Italy and Spain and spanned the acute and convalescent phases of COVID-19. The material from the prospective study consisted of cDNA or gDNA derived from T cells, B-cell-depleted T cells, or PBMCs. Subjects who had been exposed to COVID-19, were actively infected with it, or had recovered from it provided the deeply sampled blood TCRbeta repertoires that made up the dataset. A freely available public database, intended as a resource for researchers studying the immune response to SARS-CoV-2, is where the repertoires were released. The samples were drawn from the first 160 participants of the ongoing ImmuneRACE study and from over 950 subjects provided by 6 global collaborators. Sample metadata almost always included a de-identified subject ID, COVID-19 status, age in years and sex. Where available, HLA class I and class II types were obtained from metadata supplied by the sample provider rather than from assay-based typing. Overall study outcomes, separate from this receptor: Clinical and demographic metadata were provided uncurated, with the amount varying by source and participant.

Whole blood was collected in K2EDTA tubes by collaborating institutions according to the institutions' own protocols. For TCRbeta analysis, collaborators shipped samples as frozen whole blood, isolated PBMCs, or DNA extracted from either of those sample types. The junction shows trimming of 8 bases on V and 0 bases on J, and the gene matches do not reach 9 bases of it. CDR1 and CDR2 were assigned from the germline V gene as MDHEN and SYDVKM. CDR3 length: 16 amino acids, cysteine to phenylalanine. CDR3 DNA is the only sequence kept; it has 48 bases, read in frame from the first base. The rearranged segments are TRBV28 and TRBJ2-1; 8 nucleotides in the junction match TRBD2. The TCR originated in a man aged 45 to 65 with active or convalescent COVID-19. Material for sequencing was peripheral blood. The nucleotide sequence reads as follows: TGTGCCAGCGGGCGCCGGGCGGGGGGCTCCTACAATGAGCAGTTCTTC. Translated, this gives CASGRRAGGSYNEQFF.